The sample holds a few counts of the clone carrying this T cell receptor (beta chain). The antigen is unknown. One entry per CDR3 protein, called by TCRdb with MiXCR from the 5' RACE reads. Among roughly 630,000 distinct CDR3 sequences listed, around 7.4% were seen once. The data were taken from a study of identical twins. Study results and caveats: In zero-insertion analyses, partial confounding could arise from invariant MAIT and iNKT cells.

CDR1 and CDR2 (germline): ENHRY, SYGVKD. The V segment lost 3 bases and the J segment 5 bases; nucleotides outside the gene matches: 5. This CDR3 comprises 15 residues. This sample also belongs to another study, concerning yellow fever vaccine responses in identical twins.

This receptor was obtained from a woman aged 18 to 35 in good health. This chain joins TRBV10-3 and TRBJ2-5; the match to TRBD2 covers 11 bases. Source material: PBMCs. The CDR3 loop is CAISDPLAGEETQYF. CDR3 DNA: TGTGCCATCAGTGACCCACTAGCGGGAGAGGAGACCCAGTACTTC.